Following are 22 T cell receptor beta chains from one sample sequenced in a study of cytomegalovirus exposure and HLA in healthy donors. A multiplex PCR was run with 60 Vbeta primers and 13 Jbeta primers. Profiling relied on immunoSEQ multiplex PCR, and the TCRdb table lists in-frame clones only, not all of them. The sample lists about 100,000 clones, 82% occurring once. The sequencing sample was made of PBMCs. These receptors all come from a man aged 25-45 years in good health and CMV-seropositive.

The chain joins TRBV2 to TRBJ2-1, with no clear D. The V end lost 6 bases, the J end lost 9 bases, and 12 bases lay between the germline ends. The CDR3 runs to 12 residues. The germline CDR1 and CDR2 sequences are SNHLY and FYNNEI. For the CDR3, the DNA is TGTGCCAGCAGCGAGGATGTGGGTGAGCAGTTCTTC. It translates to CASSEDVGEQFF.

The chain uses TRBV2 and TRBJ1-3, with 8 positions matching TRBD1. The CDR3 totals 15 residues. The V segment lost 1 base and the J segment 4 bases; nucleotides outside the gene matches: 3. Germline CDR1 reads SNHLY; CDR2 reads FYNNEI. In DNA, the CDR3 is TGTGCCAGCAGTGAAGACGGACAGGGAGGAAACACCATATATTTT. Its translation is CASSEDGQGGNTIYF.

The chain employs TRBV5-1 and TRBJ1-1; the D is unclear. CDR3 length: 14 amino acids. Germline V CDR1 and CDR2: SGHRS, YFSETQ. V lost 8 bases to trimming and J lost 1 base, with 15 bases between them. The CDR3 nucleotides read TGCGCCAGTCACCGGGAAATGGGGAACACTGAAGCTTTCTTT. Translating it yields CASHREMGNTEAFF.

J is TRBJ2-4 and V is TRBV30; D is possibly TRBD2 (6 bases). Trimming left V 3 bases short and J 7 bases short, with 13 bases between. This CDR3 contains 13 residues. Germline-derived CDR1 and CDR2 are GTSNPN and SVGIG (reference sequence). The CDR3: CAWRRDPGNIQYF. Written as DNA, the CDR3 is TGTGCCTGGAGGCGGGACCCGGGGAACATTCAGTACTTC.

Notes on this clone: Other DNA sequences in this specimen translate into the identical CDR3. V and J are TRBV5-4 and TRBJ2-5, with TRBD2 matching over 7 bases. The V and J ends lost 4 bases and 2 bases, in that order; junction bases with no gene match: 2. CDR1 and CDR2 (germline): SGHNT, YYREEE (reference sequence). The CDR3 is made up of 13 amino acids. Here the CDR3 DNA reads TGTGCCAGCAGCACGGGGGGACAAGAGACCCAGTACTTC. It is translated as CASSTGGQETQYF.

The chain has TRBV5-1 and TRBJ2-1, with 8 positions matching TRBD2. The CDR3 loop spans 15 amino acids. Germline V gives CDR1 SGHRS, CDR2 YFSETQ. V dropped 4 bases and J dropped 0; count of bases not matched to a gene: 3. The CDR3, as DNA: TGCGCCAGCAGCCTAACTAGCGGCTCCTACAATGAGCAGTTCTTC. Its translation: CASSLTSGSYNEQFF. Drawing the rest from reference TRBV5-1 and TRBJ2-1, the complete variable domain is KAGVTQTPRYLIKTRGQQVTLSCSPISGHRSVSWYQQTPGQGLQFLFEYFSETQRNKGNFPGRFSGRQFSNSRSEMNVSTLELGDSALYLCASSLTSGSYNEQFFGPGTRLTVL.

The CDR3: CASSLEGSGAVEAFF. In DNA form, the CDR3 reads TGTGCCAGCAGCTTGGAGGGGTCAGGGGCGGTTGAAGCTTTCTTT. V and J are TRBV5-4 and TRBJ1-1; a possible D gene is TRBD1 (6 bases). Germline CDR1 reads SGHNT; CDR2 reads YYREEE (reference sequence). Trimming removed 0 bases at V and 7 bases at J, with 16 bases between. The CDR3 is made up of 15 amino acids.

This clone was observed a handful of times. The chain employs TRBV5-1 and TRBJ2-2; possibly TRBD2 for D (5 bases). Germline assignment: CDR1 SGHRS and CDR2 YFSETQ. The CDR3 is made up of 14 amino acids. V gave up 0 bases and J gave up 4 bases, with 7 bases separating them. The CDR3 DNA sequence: TGCGCCAGCAGCTTGGCGGGATCCACCGGGGAGCTGTTTTTT. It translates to CASSLAGSTGELFF.

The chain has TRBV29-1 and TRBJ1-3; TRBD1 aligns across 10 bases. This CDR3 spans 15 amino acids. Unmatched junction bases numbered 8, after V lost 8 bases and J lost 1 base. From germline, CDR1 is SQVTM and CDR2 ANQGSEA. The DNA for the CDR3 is TGCAGCACAATCGGGGACAGGGGATCTGGAAACACCATATATTTT. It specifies CSTIGDRGSGNTIYF.

CDR3 in DNA: TGTGCCGGCGGCGGTTCGGGGATGGGTTCACCCCTCCACTTT. Protein sequence: CAGGGSGMGSPLHF. The chain carries TRBV19 and TRBJ1-6; D is unclear. The CDR3 is 14 residues long. Germline CDR1 LNHDA, CDR2 SQIVND (reference sequence). Deletions cut 11 bases from V and 9 bases from J, with 20 bases between.

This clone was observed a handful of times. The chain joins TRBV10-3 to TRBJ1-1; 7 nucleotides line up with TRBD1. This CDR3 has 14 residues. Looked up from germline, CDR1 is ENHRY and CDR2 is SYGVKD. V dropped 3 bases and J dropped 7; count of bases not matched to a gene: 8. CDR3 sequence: CAISEPQGKNEAFF. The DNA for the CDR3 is TGTGCCATCAGTGAACCACAGGGGAAGAATGAAGCTTTCTTT.

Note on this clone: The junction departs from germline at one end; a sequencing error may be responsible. CDR3 region: CASSIGSSGANGLTF. The CDR3 bases are TGTGCCAGTAGTATCGGAAGCTCTGGGGCCAACGGCCTGACTTTC. The chain has TRBV19 and TRBJ2-6; perhaps TRBD1 as D (5 bases). The germline gives CDR1 LNHDA, CDR2 SQIVND (reference sequence). This CDR3 comprises 15 residues.

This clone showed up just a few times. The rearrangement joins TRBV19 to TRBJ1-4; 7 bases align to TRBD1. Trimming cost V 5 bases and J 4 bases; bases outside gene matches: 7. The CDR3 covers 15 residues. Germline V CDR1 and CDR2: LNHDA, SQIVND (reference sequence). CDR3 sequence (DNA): TGTGCCAGTAGTCCTTCCGGGACAGTTAATGAAAAACTGTTTTTT. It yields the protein CASSPSGTVNEKLFF. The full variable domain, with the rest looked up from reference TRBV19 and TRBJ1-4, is DGGITQSPKYLFRKEGQNVTLSCEQNLNHDAMYWYRQDPGQGLRLIYYSQIVNDFQKGDIAEGYSVSREKKESFPLTVTSAQKNPTAFYLCASSPSGTVNEKLFFGSGTQLSVL.

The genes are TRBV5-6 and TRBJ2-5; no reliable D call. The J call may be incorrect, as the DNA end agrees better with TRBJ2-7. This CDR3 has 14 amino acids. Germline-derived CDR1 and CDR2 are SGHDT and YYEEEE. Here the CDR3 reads CASSFNRNSYEQYF. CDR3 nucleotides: TGTGCCAGCAGCTTCAACAGAAATTCCTACGAGCAGTACTTC.

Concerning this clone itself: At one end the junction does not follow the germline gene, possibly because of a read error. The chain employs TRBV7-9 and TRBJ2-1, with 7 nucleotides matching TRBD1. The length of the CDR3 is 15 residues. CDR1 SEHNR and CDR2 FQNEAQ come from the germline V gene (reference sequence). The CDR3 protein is CSSSIRQGSYNEQFF. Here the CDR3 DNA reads TGTTCCAGCAGCATTAGACAGGGATCTTACAATGAGCAGTTCTTC.

The CDR3 reads CASSLPGTGTYEQYF. In nucleotides, the CDR3 is TGTGCCAGCAGCTTACCCGGGACAGGGACCTACGAGCAGTACTTC. The chain is built from TRBV5-4 and TRBJ2-5, with 9 bases fitting TRBD1. The J call may be wrong; the DNA end is better matched by TRBJ2-7. This CDR3 has 15 amino acids. Germline assignment: CDR1 SGHNT and CDR2 YYREEE (reference sequence).

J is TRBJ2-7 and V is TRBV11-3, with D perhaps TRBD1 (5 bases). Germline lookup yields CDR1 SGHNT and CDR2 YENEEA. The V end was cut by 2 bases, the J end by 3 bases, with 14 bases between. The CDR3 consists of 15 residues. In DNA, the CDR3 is TGTGCCAGCAGCTTAATGGGGCAGGAGCTCTACGAGCAGTACTTC. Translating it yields CASSLMGQELYEQYF.

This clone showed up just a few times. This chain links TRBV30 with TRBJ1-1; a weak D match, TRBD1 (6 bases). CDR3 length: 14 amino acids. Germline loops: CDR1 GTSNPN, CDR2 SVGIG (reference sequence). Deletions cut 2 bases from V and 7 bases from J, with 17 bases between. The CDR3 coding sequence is TGTGCCTGGAGTTTCTGGGGGCAGGACCATGAAGCTTTCTTT. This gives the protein CAWSFWGQDHEAFF.

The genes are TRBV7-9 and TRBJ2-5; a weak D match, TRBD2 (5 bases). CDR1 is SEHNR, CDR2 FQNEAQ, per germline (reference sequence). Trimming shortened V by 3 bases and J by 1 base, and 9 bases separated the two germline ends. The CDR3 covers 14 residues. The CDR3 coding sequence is TGTGCCAGCAGCTTGATGGACTTCCAAGAGACCCAGTACTTC. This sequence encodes CASSLMDFQETQYF. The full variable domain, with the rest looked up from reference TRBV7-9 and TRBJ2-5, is DTGVSQNPRHKITKRGQNVTFRCDPISEHNRLYWYRQTLGQGPEFLTYFQNEAQLEKSRLLSDRFSAERPKGSFSTLEIQRTEQGDSAMYLCASSLMDFQETQYFGPGTRLLVL.

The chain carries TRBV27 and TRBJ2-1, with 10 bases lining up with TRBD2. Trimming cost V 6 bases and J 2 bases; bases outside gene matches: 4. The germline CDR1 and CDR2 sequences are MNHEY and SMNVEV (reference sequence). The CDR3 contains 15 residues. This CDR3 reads CASSGTSGAYNEQFF. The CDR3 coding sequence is TGTGCCAGCAGCGGTACTAGCGGGGCCTACAATGAGCAGTTCTTC.

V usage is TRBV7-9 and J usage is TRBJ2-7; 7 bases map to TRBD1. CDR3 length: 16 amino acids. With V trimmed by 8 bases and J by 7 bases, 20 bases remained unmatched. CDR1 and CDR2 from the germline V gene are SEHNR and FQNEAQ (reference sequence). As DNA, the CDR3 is TGTGCCAGCCCTATCATGCCGGGACAGATTCCCTGTGAGCAGTACTTC. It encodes CASPIMPGQIPCEQYF.

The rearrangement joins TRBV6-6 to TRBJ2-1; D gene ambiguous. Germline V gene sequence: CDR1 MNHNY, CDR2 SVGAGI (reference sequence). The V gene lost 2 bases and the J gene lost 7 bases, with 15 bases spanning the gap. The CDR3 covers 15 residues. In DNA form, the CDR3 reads TGTGCCAGCAGTTACAACGAGGCGAGTTCGAATGAGCAGTTCTTC. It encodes CASSYNEASSNEQFF.